Sequencing of this T cell receptor (beta chain) was carried out in a study of cytomegalovirus exposure and HLA in healthy donors. Whole-study results and caveats: The investigators catalogued 150 to 200 TCR beta chains as cytomegalovirus-associated.

PCR was performed using 60 Vbeta and 13 Jbeta primers. The protocol was immunoSEQ multiplex PCR, while the TCRdb copy is restricted to in-frame clones and leaves out a portion. This sample has around 180,000 clones, with about 65% found just once. With regard to this clone: What it recognizes is unknown.

The CDR3 loop spans 16 amino acids. The germline CDR1 and CDR2 sequences are SGHRS and YFSETQ. V was pared by 0 bases and J by 1 base, with 13 bases between. This clonotype was obtained from a girl under 18 in good health and CMV-seronegative. The rearrangement joins TRBV5-1 to TRBJ2-5; D not certain. Material for sequencing was PBMCs. CDR3 in DNA: TGCGCCAGCAGCTTGGAGGCCTATGGAGCCCAAGAGACCCAGTACTTC. Translation gives CASSLEAYGAQETQYF.